The 18 T cell receptor beta chains below were found in one sample sequenced in a study of blood T cell repertoires in COVID-19. Sequencing used immunoSEQ multiplex PCR; TCRdb keeps in-frame clones, though not all of them. The sample shows 250,000 or so clones, roughly 89% of them seen only once. Sequences were obtained from peripheral blood. All receptors derive from a woman aged 40 to 50 who had recovered from COVID-19.

This chain connects TRBV3-1 (or the pseudogene TRBV3-2) to TRBJ1-1, with no clear D. V was shortened by 1 base and J by 1 base, with 10 bases between the two germline ends. This CDR3 has 15 amino acids. In germline, CDR1 is LGHDT, CDR2 YNNKEL (reference sequence). This chain's CDR3 is CASSQGHLANTEAFF. CDR3 in DNA: TGTGCCAGCAGCCAAGGTCATTTGGCGAACACTGAAGCTTTCTTT.

This chain uses TRBV6-5 with TRBJ1-1; tentative D call: TRBD1 (5 bases). Trimming took off 6 bases at V and 7 bases at J, with 9 bases between the two ends. The CDR3 spans 11 residues. Per germline, CDR1 MNHEY and CDR2 SVGAGI. CDR3 sequence: CASRNRREAFF. CDR3 nucleotide sequence: TGTGCCAGCAGGAACAGGCGTGAAGCTTTCTTT.

This clone was found a few times. The V gene is TRBV27, the J gene TRBJ2-5; TRBD2 is a possible D gene (6 bases). The germline V gene encodes CDR1 MNHEY and CDR2 SMNVEV (reference sequence). With 5 bases removed from V and 5 bases from J, the gap between germline ends came to 15 bases. The CDR3 is 14 amino acids. The CDR3 DNA is TGTGCCAGCAGTCTCCGACTAGGTGGGGAGACCCAGTACTTC. Translated, it gives CASSLRLGGETQYF.

This chain joins TRBV7-2 and TRBJ2-7; D is possibly TRBD2 (7 bases). CDR1 and CDR2 (germline): SGHTA, FQGNSA. V was trimmed by 3 bases and J by 3 bases, leaving 12 bases between them. The CDR3 is made up of 14 amino acids. The CDR3 reads CASSFRGAGYEQYF. CDR3 in DNA: TGTGCCAGCAGCTTCCGGGGGGCGGGCTACGAGCAGTACTTC. The whole variable domain, filled in from reference TRBV7-2 and TRBJ2-7, reads GAGVSQSPSNKVTEKGKDVELRCDPISGHTALYWYRQSLGQGLEFLIYFQGNSAPDKSGLPSDRFSAERTGGSVSTLTIQRTQQEDSAVYLCASSFRGAGYEQYFGPGTRLTVT.

The chain uses TRBV30 and TRBJ2-1, with TRBD1 matching 8 bases. The CDR3 sequence is 13 residues long. The germline V gene has CDR1 GTSNPN and CDR2 SVGIG (reference sequence). V shed 4 bases, J shed 8 bases, and the junction held 7 bases outside the gene matches. For the CDR3, the DNA is TGTGCCTGGATGGTGCAGGGGGCTGATGAGCAGTTCTTC. Amino acid sequence: CAWMVQGADEQFF.

The chain uses TRBV7-4 and TRBJ1-5, with 8 positions matching TRBD1. Germline V CDR1 and CDR2: SGHVT, SQSDAQ. With 5 bases clipped from V and 0 bases from J, the junction kept 9 bases outside the gene matches. There are 17 residues in the CDR3. In nucleotides, the CDR3 is TGTGCCAGCAGCCCGGACAGGGCCGGGGATAGCAATCAGCCCCAGCATTTT. Translating it yields CASSPDRAGDSNQPQHF.

This clone appeared a few times. The rearrangement uses TRBV3-1 (or the pseudogene TRBV3-2) and TRBJ1-2, with a weak D call TRBD1 (5 bases). The CDR3 totals 14 residues. From germline, CDR1 is LGHDT and CDR2 YNNKEL (reference sequence). V was clipped by 1 base and J by 8 bases, with 14 bases between them. The chain's CDR3 is CASSQAPGTSGYTF. The CDR3 DNA sequence: TGTGCCAGCAGCCAAGCCCCCGGGACTAGCGGCTACACCTTC.

The V and J genes are TRBV27 and TRBJ1-5, with TRBD1 identical over 9 bases. Per the germline V gene, CDR1 is MNHEY and CDR2 is SMNVEV (reference sequence). J lost 6 bases, V lost 5 bases, and 8 bases had no gene match. There are 15 residues in the CDR3. This chain's CDR3 is CASSPWTGEAQPQHF. CDR3 DNA sequence: TGTGCCAGCAGTCCGTGGACAGGGGAGGCTCAGCCCCAGCATTTT.

J is TRBJ2-3 and V is TRBV7-9; a weak D match, TRBD2 (5 bases). The CDR3 is 13 amino acids. From germline, CDR1 is SEHNR and CDR2 FQNEAQ (reference sequence). CDR3 sequence: CVFTRGSTDTQYF. The DNA of the CDR3 is TGTGTCTTCACGCGAGGGAGCACAGATACGCAGTATTTT.

This chain joins TRBV15 and TRBJ2-7; no clear D. The CDR3 is 14 residues long. The germline V gene has CDR1 LNHNV and CDR2 YYDKDF (reference sequence). Trimming pared 5 bases from V and 6 bases from J, leaving 17 bases between. DNA of the CDR3: TGTGCCACCAGCTTACCCCGTGCGGCCGGCGAGCAGTACTTC. Amino acid sequence: CATSLPRAAGEQYF.

The chain couples TRBV18 to TRBJ2-4, with D tentatively TRBD2 (7 bases). The CDR3 totals 15 residues. The V gene lost 1 base and the J gene lost 3 bases, with 10 bases spanning the gap. Per germline, CDR1 KGHSH and CDR2 LQKENI. CDR3 DNA: TGTGCCAGCTCACCACAGGGGGGGATCAAAAACATTCAGTACTTC. Translating gives CASSPQGGIKNIQYF. Using reference TRBV18 and TRBJ2-4 for the parts outside the CDR3, the full variable domain is NAGVMQNPRHLVRRRGQEARLRCSPMKGHSHVYWYRQLPEEGLKFMVYLQKENIIDESGMPKERFSAEFPKEGPSILRIQQVVRGDSAAYFCASSPQGGIKNIQYFGAGTRLSVL.

This clone has only one observation. This rearrangement joins TRBV18 to TRBJ1-2; weak D call: TRBD1 (6 bases). Germline lookup yields CDR1 KGHSH and CDR2 LQKENI. V lost 5 bases to trimming and J lost 2 bases, with 15 bases between them. This CDR3 has 15 amino acids. The CDR3: CASSGIRDTNYGYTF. The CDR3 DNA reads as TGTGCCAGCTCAGGTATCCGGGACACAAACTATGGCTACACCTTC.

The chain employs TRBV27 and TRBJ2-5, with 11 bases identical to TRBD2. The CDR3 is made up of 15 amino acids. CDR1 and CDR2 (germline): MNHEY, SMNVEV (reference sequence). Trimming removed 7 bases from V and 5 bases from J; junction bases left unmatched: 9. The CDR3 here is CASTPSGGRGETQYF. The CDR3, as DNA: TGTGCCAGCACTCCTAGCGGGGGGCGGGGGGAGACCCAGTACTTC.

This clone was observed a handful of times. The gene calls are TRBV11-2 and TRBJ2-1; TRBD2 matches 9 bases. Germline V gene sequence: CDR1 SGHAT, CDR2 FQNNGV. The CDR3 is 16 residues long. The junction had 8 bases not matched to a gene; V was cut back by 2 bases and J by 6 bases. For the CDR3, the DNA is TGTGCCAGCAGCTTACCCGGCGGGGGGGGCCTCAATGAGCAGTTCTTC. Encoded protein: CASSLPGGGGLNEQFF.

The chain has TRBV6-1 and TRBJ1-2; TRBD1 aligns across 9 bases. The V gene's germline CDR1 is MNHNS and CDR2 SASEGT. The CDR3 covers 15 residues. J was trimmed by 8 bases and V by 2 bases; bases with no gene match: 9. The CDR3 loop reads CASSERGTGLRGYTF. The CDR3, as DNA: TGTGCCAGCAGTGAAAGAGGGACAGGGCTAAGAGGCTACACCTTC.

CDR3 region: CASSEWPGRDTQYF. CDR3 sequence (DNA): TGCGCCAGCAGTGAGTGGCCGGGGAGAGATACGCAGTATTTT. This chain links TRBV10-1 with TRBJ2-3; TRBD2 is a possible D gene (5 bases). Germline CDR1 is WNHNN and CDR2 is SYGVQD (reference sequence). The CDR3 runs to 14 residues. Trimming took 1 base from V and 5 from J, leaving 10 bases between them.

This chain links TRBV7-9 with TRBJ1-2; D is unclear. Per the germline V gene, CDR1 is SEHNR and CDR2 is FQNEAQ (reference sequence). V lost 5 bases, J lost 1 base, and 14 bases lay in between. This CDR3 is built from 15 residues. CDR3 in DNA: TGTGCCAGCAGCCTGGACGGAGGATATAACTATGGCTACACCTTC. Translated, it gives CASSLDGGYNYGYTF. The whole variable domain, filled in from reference TRBV7-9 and TRBJ1-2, reads DTGVSQNPRHKITKRGQNVTFRCDPISEHNRLYWYRQTLGQGPEFLTYFQNEAQLEKSRLLSDRFSAERPKGSFSTLEIQRTEQGDSAMYLCASSLDGGYNYGYTFGSGTRLTVV.

The chain joins TRBV6-5 to TRBJ2-1; 7 positions agree with TRBD1. The CDR3 covers 14 residues. Per the germline V gene, CDR1 is MNHEY and CDR2 is SVGAGI. V dropped 10 bases and J dropped 6; count of bases not matched to a gene: 12. The CDR3 region has the DNA TGTGCCACCAGGAAAGGGGGCGGTACCAATGAGCAGTTCTTC. This sequence encodes CATRKGGGTNEQFF.